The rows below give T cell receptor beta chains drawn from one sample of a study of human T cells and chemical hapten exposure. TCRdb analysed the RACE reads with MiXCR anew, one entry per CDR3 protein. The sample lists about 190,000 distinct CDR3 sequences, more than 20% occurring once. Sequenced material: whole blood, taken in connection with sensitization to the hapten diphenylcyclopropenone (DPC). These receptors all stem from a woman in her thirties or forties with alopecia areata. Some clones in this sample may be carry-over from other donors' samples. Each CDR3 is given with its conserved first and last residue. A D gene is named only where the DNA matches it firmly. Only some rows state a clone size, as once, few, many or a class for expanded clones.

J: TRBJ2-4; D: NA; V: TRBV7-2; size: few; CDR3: CASSRAGGAKNIQYF; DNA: TGTGCCAGCAGCCGGGCCGGGGGAGCCAAAAACATTCAGTACTTC
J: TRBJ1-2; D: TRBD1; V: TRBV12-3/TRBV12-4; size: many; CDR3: CASRAGGGGYTF; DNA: TGTGCCAGCAGGGCAGGGGGCGGTGGCTACACCTTC
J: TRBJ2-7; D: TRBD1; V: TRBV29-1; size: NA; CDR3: CSVEELGQGPSYEQYF; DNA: TGCAGCGTTGAGGAGTTGGGACAGGGACCCTCCTACGAGCAGTACTTC
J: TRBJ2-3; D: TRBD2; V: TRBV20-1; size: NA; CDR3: CSARAGLAQGDTQYF; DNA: TGCAGTGCTAGGGCGGGACTAGCTCAGGGAGATACGCAGTATTTT
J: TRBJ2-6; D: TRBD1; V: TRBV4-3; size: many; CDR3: CASSPGQAHSGANVLTF; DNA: TGCGCCAGCAGTCCCGGACAGGCCCACTCTGGGGCCAACGTCCTGACTTTC
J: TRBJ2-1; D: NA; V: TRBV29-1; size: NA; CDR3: CSVEDSPNEQFF; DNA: TGCAGCGTTGAGGACTCCCCCAATGAGCAGTTCTTC
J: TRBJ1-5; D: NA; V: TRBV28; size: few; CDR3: CASSLIWDGNQPQHF; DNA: TGTGCCAGCTCGCTCATTTGGGACGGGAATCAGCCCCAGCATTTT
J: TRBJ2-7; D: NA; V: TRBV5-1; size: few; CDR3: CASRPSGGRRYEQYF; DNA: TGCGCCAGCAGACCCTCCGGGGGGCGCCGATACGAGCAGTACTTC
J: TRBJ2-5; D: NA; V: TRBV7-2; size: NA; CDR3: CASSLGSPETQYF; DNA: TGTGCCAGCAGCTTGGGCAGCCCAGAGACCCAGTACTTC
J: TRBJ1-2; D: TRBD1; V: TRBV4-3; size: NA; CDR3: CASSQAGTVISYTF; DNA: TGCGCCAGCAGCCAGGCCGGGACAGTAATCAGCTACACCTTC
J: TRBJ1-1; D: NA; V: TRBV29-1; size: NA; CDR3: CSVSLSVNTEAFF; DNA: TGCAGCGTTTCGCTATCGGTGAACACTGAAGCTTTCTTT
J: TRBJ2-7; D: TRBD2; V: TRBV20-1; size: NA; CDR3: CSAELAGVFYEQYF; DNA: TGCAGTGCAGAACTAGCGGGAGTGTTCTACGAGCAGTACTTC
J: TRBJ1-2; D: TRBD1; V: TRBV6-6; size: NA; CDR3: CASTLQGARSAGYTF; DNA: TGTGCCAGCACTTTACAGGGGGCGCGGTCAGCTGGCTACACCTTC
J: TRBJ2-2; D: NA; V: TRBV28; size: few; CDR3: CASSFAGDGRGGTGELFF; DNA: TGTGCCAGCAGTTTCGCGGGGGACGGCAGGGGAGGAACCGGGGAGCTGTTTTTT
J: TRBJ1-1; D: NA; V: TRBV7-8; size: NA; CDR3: CASRITGTSEAFF; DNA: TGTGCCAGCCGGATTACGGGGACATCTGAAGCTTTCTTT
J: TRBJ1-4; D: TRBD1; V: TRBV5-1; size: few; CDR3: CASSRQGESEKLFF; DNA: TGCGCCAGCAGCCGACAGGGGGAGAGTGAAAAACTGTTTTTT
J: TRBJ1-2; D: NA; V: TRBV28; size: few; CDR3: CASQLGTFNYGYTF; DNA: TGTGCCAGCCAACTAGGGACATTCAACTATGGCTACACCTTC
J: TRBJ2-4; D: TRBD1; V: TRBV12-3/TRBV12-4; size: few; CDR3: CASRQDRGRNIQYF; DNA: TGTGCCAGCAGACAAGACAGGGGGCGAAACATTCAGTACTTC
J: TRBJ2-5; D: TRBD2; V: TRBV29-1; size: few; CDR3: CSVEAGLAGAAQYF; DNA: TGCAGCGTTGAAGCGGGACTAGCGGGAGCGGCCCAGTACTTC
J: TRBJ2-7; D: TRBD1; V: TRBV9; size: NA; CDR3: CASSVDDRVGEQYF; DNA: TGTGCCAGCAGCGTAGATGACAGGGTGGGCGAGCAGTACTTC
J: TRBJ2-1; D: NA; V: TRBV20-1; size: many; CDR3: CSAPLLGAGEQFF; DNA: TGCAGTGCTCCCTTACTGGGCGCGGGTGAGCAGTTCTTC
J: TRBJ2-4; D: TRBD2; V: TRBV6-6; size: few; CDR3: CASSDRRGVDKNIQYF; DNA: TGTGCCAGCAGTGATCGGCGGGGGGTTGACAAAAACATTCAGTACTTC
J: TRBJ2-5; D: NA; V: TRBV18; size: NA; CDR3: CASSPSEGETQYF; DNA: TGTGCCAGCTCACCTTCCGAGGGAGAGACCCAGTACTTC
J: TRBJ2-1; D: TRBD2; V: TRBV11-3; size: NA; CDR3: CASSLGLGLAGGRNEQFF; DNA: TGTGCCAGCAGCTTAGGTTTAGGACTAGCGGGAGGTCGGAATGAGCAGTTCTTC